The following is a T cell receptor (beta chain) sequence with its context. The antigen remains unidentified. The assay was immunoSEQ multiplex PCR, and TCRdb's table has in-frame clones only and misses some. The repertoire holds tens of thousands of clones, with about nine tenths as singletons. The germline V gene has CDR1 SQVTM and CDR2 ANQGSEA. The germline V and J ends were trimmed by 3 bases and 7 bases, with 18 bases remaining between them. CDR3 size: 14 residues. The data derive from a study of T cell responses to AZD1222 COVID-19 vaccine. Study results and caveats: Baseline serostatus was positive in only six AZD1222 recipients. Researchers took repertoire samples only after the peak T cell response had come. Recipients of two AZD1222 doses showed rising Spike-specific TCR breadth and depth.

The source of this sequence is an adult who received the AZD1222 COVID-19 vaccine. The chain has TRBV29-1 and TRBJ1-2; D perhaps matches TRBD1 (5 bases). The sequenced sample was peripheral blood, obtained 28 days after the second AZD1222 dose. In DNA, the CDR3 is TGCAGCGTTGAGGGCGGCATAAACGGGGGTGGCTACACCTTC. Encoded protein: CSVEGGINGGGYTF.